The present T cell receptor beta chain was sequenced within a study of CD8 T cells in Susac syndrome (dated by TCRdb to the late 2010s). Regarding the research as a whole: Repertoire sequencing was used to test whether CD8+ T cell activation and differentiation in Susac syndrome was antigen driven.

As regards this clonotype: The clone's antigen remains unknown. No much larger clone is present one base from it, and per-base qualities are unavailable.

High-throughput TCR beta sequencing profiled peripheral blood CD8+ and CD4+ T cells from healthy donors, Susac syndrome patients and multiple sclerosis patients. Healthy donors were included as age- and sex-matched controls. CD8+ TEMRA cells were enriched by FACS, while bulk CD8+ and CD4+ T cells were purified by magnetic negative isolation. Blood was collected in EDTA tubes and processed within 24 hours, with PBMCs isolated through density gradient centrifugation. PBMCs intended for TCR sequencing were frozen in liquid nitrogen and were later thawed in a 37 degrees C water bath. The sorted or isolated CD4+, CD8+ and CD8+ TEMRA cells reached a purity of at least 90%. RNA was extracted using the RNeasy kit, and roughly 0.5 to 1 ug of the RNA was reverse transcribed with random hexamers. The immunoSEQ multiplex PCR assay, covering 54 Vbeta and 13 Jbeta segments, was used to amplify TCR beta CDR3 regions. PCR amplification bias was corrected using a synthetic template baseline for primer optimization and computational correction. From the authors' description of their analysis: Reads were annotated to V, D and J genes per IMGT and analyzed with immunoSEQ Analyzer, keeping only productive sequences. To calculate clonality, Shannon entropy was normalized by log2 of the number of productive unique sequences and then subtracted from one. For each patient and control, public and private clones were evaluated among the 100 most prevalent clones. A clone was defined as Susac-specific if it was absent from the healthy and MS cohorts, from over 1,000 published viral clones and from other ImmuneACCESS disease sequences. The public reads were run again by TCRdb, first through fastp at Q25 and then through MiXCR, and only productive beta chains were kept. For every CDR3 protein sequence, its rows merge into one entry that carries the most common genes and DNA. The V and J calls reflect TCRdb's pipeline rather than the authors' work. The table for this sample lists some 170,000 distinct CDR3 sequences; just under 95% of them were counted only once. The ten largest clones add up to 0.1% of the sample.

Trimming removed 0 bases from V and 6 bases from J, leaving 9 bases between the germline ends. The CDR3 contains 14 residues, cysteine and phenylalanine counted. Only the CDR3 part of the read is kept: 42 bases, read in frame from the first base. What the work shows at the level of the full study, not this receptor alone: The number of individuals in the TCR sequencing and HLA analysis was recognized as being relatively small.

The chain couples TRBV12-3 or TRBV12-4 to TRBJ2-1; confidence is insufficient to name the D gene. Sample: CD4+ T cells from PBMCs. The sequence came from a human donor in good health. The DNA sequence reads TGTGCCAGCAGTTTAGCCCCCCATCTCAATGAGCAGTTCTTC. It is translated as CASSLAPHLNEQFF.